The 18 T cell receptor beta chains reported below all come from one sample, sequenced in a study of tumor-infiltrating lymphocytes in primary liver carcinoma. Co-extraction of RNA and DNA was performed on about 20-33 mg of unsorted bulk tissue. Priming with a constant-region primer yielded TCR beta cDNA from about 540 ng total RNA. Libraries of TCR beta came from three nested multiplex PCR rounds with slightly modified ARM-PCR. The first two PCR rounds used TRBV1-TRBV30 primers with a Cbeta primer, roughly 10 cycles each. TCRdb redid the calling of the multiplex PCR reads with MiXCR, one entry per CDR3 protein. The sample has about 120,000 distinct CDR3 sequences, approximately 71% seen once. The sample consisted of tumor-adjacent normal liver tissue. The receptors were sampled from a woman aged 60-75 years with primary liver carcinoma and hepatitis B virus infection.

This clonotype was detected only a few times. A much larger clone sits a single nucleotide away, making a read error possible. This chain joins TRBV10-2 and TRBJ2-7, with D possibly TRBD1 on 6 matching bases. CDR1 WSHSY and CDR2 SAAADI come from the germline V gene. The CDR3 consists of 12 residues. This CDR3 reads CTSSGQFYEQYF. In DNA form, the CDR3 reads TGCACCAGCAGTGGACAGTTCTACGAGCAGTACTTC.

A note on this clonotype: One end of the junction is discordant with germline, which a read error may explain. The chain uses TRBV11-2 and TRBJ2-1; 8 nucleotides line up with TRBD2. This CDR3 region has 14 residues. Germline lookup yields CDR1 SGHAT and CDR2 FQNNGV. This CDR3 reads CASSIDPGLAGQFF. The CDR3 nucleotides read TGTGCCAGCAGCATAGATCCAGGGCTAGCGGGGCAGTTCTTC. The whole variable domain, filled in from reference TRBV11-2 and TRBJ2-1, reads EAGVAQSPRYKIIEKRQSVAFWCNPISGHATLYWYQQILGQGPKLLIQFQNNGVVDDSQLPKDRFSAERLKGVDSTLKIQPAKLEDSAVYLCASSIDPGLAGQFFGPGTRLTVL.

Only a few counts were recorded for this clonotype. Just one base apart from a much larger clone, this may be a read error. This chain joins TRBV29-1 and TRBJ1-1; D is unresolved. Germline V gives CDR1 SQVTM, CDR2 ANQGSEA. The CDR3 length is 14 residues. The ends were cut back, 3 bases at V and 3 bases at J, with 14 bases in the middle. The CDR3 DNA follows: TGCAGCGTTGATTCCGACACAGCGGACACTGAAGCTTTCTTT. Translation: CSVDSDTADTEAFF.

The chain carries TRBV29-1 and TRBJ2-1; 11 bases are a match to TRBD2. The CDR3 is 14 residues long. The germline V gene has CDR1 SQVTM and CDR2 ANQGSEA. Trimming cost V 6 bases and J 7 bases; bases outside gene matches: 8. The CDR3 reads CSVVVTSGRNEQFF. The CDR3, as DNA: TGCAGCGTCGTCGTTACTAGCGGGAGAAATGAGCAGTTCTTC.

On this clonotype: One end of the junction does not line up with germline, which may come from a read error. V is TRBV9 and J is TRBJ2-6, with D hard to call. CDR1 and CDR2 from the germline V gene are SGDLS and YYNGEE. The CDR3 sequence is 17 residues long. In DNA, the CDR3 is TGTGCCAGCAGCCCCCGTTCGCAGGTCTCTGGGACCAACGTCCTGACTTTC. Translated: CASSPRSQVSGTNVLTF.

Comments on this clonotype: Given the absence of the conserved phenylalanine or tryptophan at the CDR3 end, a read error is likely. It is unclear where the CDR3 begins or ends on the DNA, so no DNA is shown, and the CDR3 is as TCRdb lists it. The V and J genes are TRBV11-2 and TRBJ2-1; TRBD2, the D gene given by the table, was not confirmed from the DNA. Per the germline V gene, CDR1 is SGHAT and CDR2 is FQNNGV. The CDR3 has 14 residues if both end residues are counted. The CDR3 sequence: CVSSGTSGYNEQSH.

Turning to this clonotype: The junction shows a germline mismatch at one end, possibly a read error. V usage is TRBV12-3 or TRBV12-4 and J usage is TRBJ2-1; 15 positions match TRBD2. The CDR3 consists of 18 residues. CDR3 in DNA: TGTGTCAGTAGTTTAGGGACTAGCGGGAGGCCGTCCTACAATGAGCGGCTCTTC. Protein sequence: CVSSLGTSGRPSYNERLF.

The table lists this clonotype with a count of one. This chain links TRBV18 with TRBJ2-4; D unresolved. Looked up from germline, CDR1 is KGHSH and CDR2 is LQKENI. The V and J ends lost 3 bases and 0 bases respectively, with 15 bases between them. The CDR3 loop spans 17 amino acids. CDR3 in DNA: TGTGCCAGCTCACCTTCGAAGGCAATACTAGCCAAAAACATTCAGTACTTC. Amino acids: CASSPSKAILAKNIQYF.

This clonotype was counted ten times or more. The gene calls are TRBV28 and TRBJ1-4; D call uncertain. CDR3 length: 14 amino acids. The V end lost 5 bases, the J end lost 5 bases, and 12 bases lay between the germline ends. Germline V gene sequence: CDR1 MDHEN, CDR2 SYDVKM. In DNA, the CDR3 is TGTGCCAGCAGTCTCCTTGAACAGAATGAAAAACTGTTTTTT. This sequence encodes CASSLLEQNEKLFF.

By its share, this clonotype is medium-sized. The gene calls are TRBV11-2 and TRBJ1-2; perhaps TRBD1 as D (5 bases). This CDR3 comprises 17 residues. V was trimmed by 0 bases and J by 4 bases, leaving 18 bases between them. Germline V lookup: CDR1 SGHAT, CDR2 FQNNGV. CDR3 residues: CASSLDPIRALRYGYTF. CDR3 DNA: TGTGCCAGCAGCTTAGATCCGATCAGGGCGCTGCGCTATGGCTACACCTTC. The full variable domain, its missing parts supplied by reference TRBV11-2 and TRBJ1-2, is EAGVAQSPRYKIIEKRQSVAFWCNPISGHATLYWYQQILGQGPKLLIQFQNNGVVDDSQLPKDRFSAERLKGVDSTLKIQPAKLEDSAVYLCASSLDPIRALRYGYTFGSGTRLTVV.

V and J are TRBV4-1 and TRBJ1-5; D perhaps matches TRBD1 (5 bases). V lost 3 bases and J 9 bases, leaving 18 bases between the germline ends. Germline V gene data show CDR1 as MGHRA and CDR2 as YSYEKL. The CDR3 extends over 15 amino acids. The CDR3 DNA sequence: TGCGCCAGCAGCCAGGTGGACAAGGCGGATCCGCCCCAGCATTTT. It is translated as CASSQVDKADPPQHF.

This clonotype showed up just once. Sequence at one end of the junction differs from germline and may be a read error. The chain combines TRBV11-2 with TRBJ2-7; possible D gene TRBD2, 6 bases. This CDR3 region has 17 residues. CDR1 and CDR2 (germline): SGHAT, FQNNGV. As DNA, the CDR3 is TGTACCAGCAGCCCCGACTTCCCTCAGGAGGGCTCCTATGAGCAGTACTTC. Its translation is CTSSPDFPQEGSYEQYF.

V gene TRBV28 combines with J gene TRBJ2-1; 16 nucleotides line up with TRBD2. The CDR3 covers 20 residues. From germline, CDR1 is MDHEN and CDR2 SYDVKM. The J segment lost 5 bases and the V segment lost 5 bases, leaving 15 bases of the junction unmatched. The CDR3, as DNA: TGTGCCAGCAGTCCGGGGACTAGCGGGAGGGGGTACCCATCACACAATGAGCAGTTCTTC. Its translation is CASSPGTSGRGYPSHNEQFF.

This clonotype was seen just once. The chain couples TRBV6-2 or TRBV6-3 to TRBJ2-2; D is unclear. Trimming took 0 bases from V and 0 from J, leaving 14 bases between them. The CDR3 has 18 amino acids. Germline values: CDR1 MNHEY, CDR2 SVGEGT. The CDR3 region is CASSYSPYAGSNTGELFF. DNA of the CDR3: TGTGCCAGCAGTTACTCCCCCTATGCAGGATCGAACACCGGGGAGCTGTTTTTT.

Concerning this clonotype: With a much larger clone just one base away, this may be a read error. The V gene is TRBV13, the J gene TRBJ2-1; possibly TRBD2 for D (6 bases). CDR3 length: 16 amino acids. CDR1 is PRHDT and CDR2 is FYEKMQ in the germline V gene (reference sequence). Trimming cost V 7 bases and J 5 bases, with 21 bases left between them. CDR3 in amino acids: CASIPWGCGTDNEQFF. DNA for the CDR3: TGTGCCAGCATCCCATGGGGTTGCGGGACCGACAATGAGCAGTTCTTC.

As to this clonotype: One junction end disagrees with the germline gene, perhaps due to a read error. This chain uses TRBV29-1 with TRBJ2-2; tentative D call: TRBD2 (7 bases). CDR3 length: 14 residues. The germline V gene has CDR1 SQVTM and CDR2 ANQGSEA. CDR3: CGVRGGDTRGGLFF. CDR3 coding DNA: TGCGGCGTTCGTGGGGGGGACACCCGCGGGGGGCTGTTTTTT.

This clonotype was found once. Germline is not matched at one junction end, which may reflect a read error. The rearrangement links TRBV5-1 to TRBJ1-4; D call uncertain. The CDR3 covers 13 residues. The germline V gene encodes CDR1 SGHRS and CDR2 YFSETQ. The CDR3: CASTLEVNEKLFF. CDR3 in DNA: TGCGCCAGCACCTTGGAGGTGAATGAAAAACTGTTTTTT.

Turning to this clonotype: One junction end does not reproduce the germline sequence, and a read error may be involved. The chain recombines TRBV7-8 with TRBJ1-1, with a possible D match to TRBD1 (5 bases). CDR3 size: 14 residues. The germline CDR1 and CDR2 sequences are SGHVS and FQNEAQ. The CDR3, as DNA: TGTTCCAGCAGCTTAGTAGGAGGGACTCAATCCATTATCTTT. This sequence encodes CSSSLVGGTQSIIF.